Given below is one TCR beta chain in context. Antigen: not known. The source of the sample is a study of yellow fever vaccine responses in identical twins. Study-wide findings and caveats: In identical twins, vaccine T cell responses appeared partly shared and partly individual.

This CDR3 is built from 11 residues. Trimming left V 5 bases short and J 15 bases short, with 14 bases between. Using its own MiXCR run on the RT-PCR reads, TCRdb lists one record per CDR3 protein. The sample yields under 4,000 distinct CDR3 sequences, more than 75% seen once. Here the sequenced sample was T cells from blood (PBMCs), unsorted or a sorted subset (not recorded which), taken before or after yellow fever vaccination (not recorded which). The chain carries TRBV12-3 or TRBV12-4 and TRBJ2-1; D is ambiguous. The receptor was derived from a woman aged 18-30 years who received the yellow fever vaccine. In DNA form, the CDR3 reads TGTGCCAGCAGTGTCACGGTAAATTCGTTCTTC. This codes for CASSVTVNSFF.